The sequence of this T cell receptor (beta chain) was determined in a study of OX40 agonist ivuxolimab in advanced cancers. Study-wide background: Patients received intravenous ivuxolimab every 2 weeks at 0.01 to 10 mg/kg. Every patient in dose escalation had hepatocellular carcinoma, melanoma, renal cell or head and neck cancer.

General study results and limits: The work left the antigen specificity of expanded peripheral T cells undetermined.

Peripheral blood came from all dose cohorts at three timepoints. Assay used: immunoSEQ multiplex PCR; TCRdb lists only in-frame clones, some missing. The sample shows about 34,000 clones, 92% of them seen only once. About this clone: What it binds is not known.

Looked up from germline, CDR1 is MGHRA and CDR2 is YSYEKL. The CDR3 has 15 amino acids. V lost 0 bases, J lost 5 bases, and 11 bases lay in between. The origin of this receptor is an adult with an advanced solid tumor such as melanoma, head and neck, liver or kidney cancer. Material: CD4+ or CD8+ T cells sorted from blood, obtained in a trial of the OX40 agonist ivuxolimab. The V gene is TRBV4-1, the J gene TRBJ1-5; D gene ambiguous. The chain's CDR3 is CASSQDSGWDQPQHF. The CDR3 region has the DNA TGCGCCAGCAGCCAAGATAGCGGGTGGGATCAGCCCCAGCATTTT.